These T cell receptor beta chains were read from a single sample in a study of blood T cell repertoires in COVID-19. TCRdb keeps only in-frame clones here, not all; method: immunoSEQ multiplex PCR. Of more than 95,000 clones listed, 75% to 90% are singletons. Source material: peripheral blood. The receptors stem from a human donor in a cohort sampled during active COVID-19. Both conserved end residues are part of each CDR3. A D gene is named only where the DNA matches it firmly. Clone size is given for some rows only: seen once, a few or many times, or a class if the clone is expanded.

size	V	J	D	DNA	CDR3
NA	TRBV7-2	TRBJ1-1	NA	TGTGCCAGCAGCTTAGGACAGTCTGGCCTAAGGAACACTGAAGCTTTCTTT	CASSLGQSGLRNTEAFF
NA	TRBV4-3	TRBJ1-2	TRBD1	TGCGCCAGCAGCCAAGAATGGGGGCTACAGGGGGCTCGCTATGGCTACACCTTC	CASSQEWGLQGARYGYTF
NA	TRBV5-1	TRBJ2-7	TRBD1	TGCGCCAGCAGCAGAAAGGACAGGGAGTCCCACGAGCAGTACTTC	CASSRKDRESHEQYF
NA	TRBV7-9	TRBJ2-3	NA	TGTGCCAGCACCCCTGAGGCGGACAGTTCAGATACGCAGTATTTT	CASTPEADSSDTQYF
few	TRBV5-1	TRBJ1-3	NA	TGCGCCAGCAGCTTAGGAGGTGGAAACACCATATATTTT	CASSLGGGNTIYF
NA	TRBV6-1	TRBJ1-5	TRBD1	TGTGCCGGCAGTGAGATGCGGGGACAGGGAATGGGGGGCAATCAGCCCCAGCATTTT	CAGSEMRGQGMGGNQPQHF
NA	TRBV18	TRBJ1-2	NA	TGTGCCAGCTCACCGGAGCACACTAACTATGGCTACACCTTC	CASSPEHTNYGYTF
NA	TRBV27	TRBJ2-7	TRBD2	TGTGCCAGCAGTGCTAGCGGGGGCTACGAGCAGTACTTC	CASSASGGYEQYF
once	TRBV9	TRBJ1-3	NA	TGTGCCAGCAGCGTAGATGGGACTGCTCCTGGAAACACCATATATTTT	CASSVDGTAPGNTIYF
NA	TRBV5-6	TRBJ1-3	NA	TGTGCCAGCAGCTCATCCCCTACAGGCTCTGGAAACACCATATATTTT	CASSSSPTGSGNTIYF
NA	TRBV9	TRBJ2-1	TRBD1	TGTGCCAGCAGCGTCGCCGGGACAGCAGACAATGAGCAGTTCTTC	CASSVAGTADNEQFF
NA	TRBV6-6	TRBJ1-1	NA	TGTGCCAGCAGTTACTCGATTGCAGGGTGGGACACTGAAGCTTTCTTT	CASSYSIAGWDTEAFF
NA	TRBV5-1	TRBJ2-1	TRBD2	TGCGCCAGCAGCTTAGCGGGGGGAAACAATGAGCAGTTCTTC	CASSLAGGNNEQFF
NA	TRBV18	TRBJ2-5	NA	TGTGCCAGCTCCCCCAAGCCCCAAGAGACCCAGTACTTC	CASSPKPQETQYF
NA	TRBV5-6	TRBJ2-3	TRBD2	TGTGCCAGCAGGACTAGCGGAACAGATACGCAGTATTTT	CASRTSGTDTQYF
NA	TRBV10-3	TRBJ1-2	NA	TGTGCCATCGGGGCGACAGGCACAACTAACTATGGCTACACCTTC	CAIGATGTTNYGYTF
NA	TRBV5-1	TRBJ2-2	NA	TGCGCCAGCAGCTTGTACGGGGAGCTGTTTTTT	CASSLYGELFF
few	TRBV10-1	TRBJ2-2	NA	TGCGCCAACCCTCTAAGGGGGAGGGACACCGGGGAGCTGTTTTTT	CANPLRGRDTGELFF
once	TRBV6-1	TRBJ1-3	NA	TGTGCCAGCAGTGCCCGCGTTTATGACTCTGGAAACACCATATATTTT	CASSARVYDSGNTIYF
NA	TRBV7-8	TRBJ2-3	TRBD2	TGTGCCAGCAGCTCTATAGCGGGGCGGGGCACAGATACGCAGTATTTT	CASSSIAGRGTDTQYF
NA	TRBV6-2/TRBV6-3	TRBJ1-5	NA	TGTGCCAGCAGTACCCGGGAAACAAGTAATCAGCCCCAGCATTTT	CASSTRETSNQPQHF
NA	TRBV19	TRBJ2-1	TRBD2	TGTGCCAGTAATATAGCGGGGGGATATGAGCAGTTCTTC	CASNIAGGYEQFF
NA	TRBV27	TRBJ1-4	NA	TGTGCCAGCAAAGGGGCCGCAACTAATGAAAAACTGTTTTTT	CASKGAATNEKLFF
NA	TRBV7-9	TRBJ2-7	NA	TGTGCCAGCAGCGGCGAGACAGCCTCCTACGAGCAGTACTTC	CASSGETASYEQYF
NA	TRBV27	TRBJ2-4	NA	TGTGCCAGCAGTTCGAAGCCCTTGAGACAGATCGGGTCTCTAGCCAAAAACATTCAGTACTTC	CASSSKPLRQIGSLAKNIQYF
NA	TRBV18	TRBJ1-2	NA	TGTGCCAGCTCACCACCAAGCGGCACAGACAATAACTATGGCTACACCTTC	CASSPPSGTDNNYGYTF
NA	TRBV29-1	TRBJ1-1	NA	TGCAGCGTCGGACAGACGAACACTGAAGCTTTCTTT	CSVGQTNTEAFF
once	TRBV4-2	TRBJ1-4	NA	TGTGCCAGCAGCCAAGAAATCCAGGCAACTAATGAAAAACTGTTTTTT	CASSQEIQATNEKLFF
few	TRBV15	TRBJ1-2	NA	TGTGCCACCAGCAGTAACAGGGATCCTAACTATGGCTACACCTTC	CATSSNRDPNYGYTF
NA	TRBV6-1	TRBJ1-4	TRBD1	TGTGCCAGCAGTGAAGCTTCAGGGGGAGGAGAAAAACTGTTTTTT	CASSEASGGGEKLFF
NA	TRBV6-1	TRBJ2-7	TRBD2	TGTGCCAGCAGTGAAAGTAGGGGAGGGTACGAGCAGTACTTC	CASSESRGGYEQYF
NA	TRBV7-2	TRBJ2-1	TRBD2	TGTGCCAGCAGCTCGGGGGGACTAGCGGGGGCGTCCTACAATGAGCAGTTCTTC	CASSSGGLAGASYNEQFF
NA	TRBV11-2	TRBJ2-2	NA	TGTGCCAGCAGCACCCGACAGGCCGGCGGGGAGCTGTTTTTT	CASSTRQAGGELFF
NA	TRBV7-2	TRBJ2-5	TRBD2	TGTGCCAGCAGTAACCTAGCGGGGGGTCGTCGGGAGACCCAGTACTTC	CASSNLAGGRRETQYF
NA	TRBV28	TRBJ1-5	NA	TGTGCCAGCAGTTTACGGACAGTCTGGGGACAGCATTTT	CASSLRTVWGQHF
few	TRBV5-1	TRBJ2-7	NA	TGCGCCAGCAGCAAGGAGGGACGCGACAGCCGGGAGCAGTACTTC	CASSKEGRDSREQYF
NA	TRBV2	TRBJ2-1	TRBD2	TGTGCCAGCAGTGTATTTGCGACTAGCGGGGGGTCCTCTTACAATGAGCAGTTCTTC	CASSVFATSGGSSYNEQFF
NA	TRBV2	TRBJ2-5	NA	TGTGCCAGCAGTGTTGGCTCCGAGACCCAGTACTTC	CASSVGSETQYF
NA	TRBV21-1	TRBJ1-1	NA	TGTGCCAGCAGCACAGACACAGGGAACACTGAAGCTTTCTTT	CASSTDTGNTEAFF
once	TRBV3-1/TRBV3-2	TRBJ2-3	TRBD2	TGTGCCAGCAGCCAAGTTGGGACTAGCGGGGGGGAGAATACGCAGTATTTT	CASSQVGTSGGENTQYF
NA	TRBV28	TRBJ1-2	NA	TGTGCCAGCAGCGACGCCTGGCCGGGAGGCTACACCTTC	CASSDAWPGGYTF